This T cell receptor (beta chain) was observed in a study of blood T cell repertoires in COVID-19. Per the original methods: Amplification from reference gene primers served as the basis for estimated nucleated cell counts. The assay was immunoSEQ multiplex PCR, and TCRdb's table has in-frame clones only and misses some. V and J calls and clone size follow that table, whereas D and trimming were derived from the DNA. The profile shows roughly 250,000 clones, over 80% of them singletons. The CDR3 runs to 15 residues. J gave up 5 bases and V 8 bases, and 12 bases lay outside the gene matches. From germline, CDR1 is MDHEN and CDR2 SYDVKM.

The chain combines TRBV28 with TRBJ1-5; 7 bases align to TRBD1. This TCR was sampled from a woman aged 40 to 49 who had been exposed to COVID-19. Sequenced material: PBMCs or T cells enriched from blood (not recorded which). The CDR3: CASARQGGRDQPQHF. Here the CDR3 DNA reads TGTGCCAGCGCAAGACAGGGAGGCCGTGATCAGCCCCAGCATTTT.